These 24 T cell receptor beta chains came from one sample sequenced in a study of T cell repertoires in cytomegalovirus infection. Via MiXCR, TCRdb re-called the reads, giving one row per CDR3 protein. The profile shows roughly 640,000 distinct CDR3 sequences, approximately 24% of them singletons. Sequencing was carried out using CD8+ T cells from PBMCs. All receptors derive from a human donor in good health (CMV status not recorded). Some clones in this sample may be carry-over from other donors' samples.

There are a few counts of this clonotype. The CDR3 protein is CASSEGPNTGELFF. In DNA form, the CDR3 reads TGTGCCAGCAGTGAAGGACCAAACACCGGGGAGCTGTTTTTT. The J gene is TRBJ2-2, the V gene TRBV6-4; D is uncertain. The germline V gene encodes CDR1 MRHNA and CDR2 SNTAGT. V shed 3 bases and J shed 2 bases, with 7 bases lying between them. The CDR3 runs to 14 residues.

The V call is TRBV29-1, the J call TRBJ1-2, with no clear D. The ends were cut back, 3 bases at V and 8 bases at J, with 13 bases in the middle. Germline V gene data show CDR1 as SQVTM and CDR2 as ANQGSEA. The CDR3 is made up of 12 amino acids. As DNA, the CDR3 is TGCAGCGTTGATGCCTCCGACGGCGGCTACACCTTC. Residues: CSVDASDGGYTF.

This clonotype occurred a few times. The rearrangement joins TRBV7-9 to TRBJ1-2; no definite D call. CDR1 and CDR2 (germline): SEHNR, FQNEAQ (reference sequence). The CDR3 sequence is 15 residues long. Trimming stripped 5 bases from V and 3 bases from J, with 16 bases between. CDR3 sequence (DNA): TGTGCCAGCAGCGAGGGAGCGTTCCCCGACTATGGCTACACCTTC. Translation gives CASSEGAFPDYGYTF.

There are a few counts of this clonotype. The chain has TRBV10-3 and TRBJ2-6, with TRBD1 matching 11 bases. CDR3 length equals 18 residues. Germline lookup yields CDR1 ENHRY and CDR2 SYGVKD. The trim removed 8 bases at V and 2 bases at J, leaving 11 bases unmatched. CDR3 nucleotides: TGTGCCATCGGAGAGTCGGGACAGGGGGTCCCTGGGGCCAACGTCCTGACTTTC. Its translation is CAIGESGQGVPGANVLTF.

The chain has TRBV28 and TRBJ2-1, with 10 bases identical to TRBD2. J lost 3 bases, V lost 2 bases, and 4 bases had no gene match. The germline V gene has CDR1 MDHEN and CDR2 SYDVKM. This CDR3 has 16 amino acids. CDR3 amino acids: CASSLRLAGVYNEQFF. The DNA of the CDR3 is TGTGCCAGCAGTTTAAGGCTAGCGGGGGTCTACAATGAGCAGTTCTTC.

This chain links TRBV6-5 with TRBJ2-1, with D possibly being TRBD1 or TRBD2 (6 bases each). Germline CDR1 MNHEY, CDR2 SVGAGI. V was clipped by 6 bases and J by 8 bases, with 20 bases between them. CDR3 size: 15 residues. CDR3 DNA: TGTGCCAGCAGCTTGCTGGGGGCGGGGTACGATGAGCAGTTCTTC. Translating it yields CASSLLGAGYDEQFF.

The sample holds a few counts of this clonotype. The rearrangement links TRBV20-1 to TRBJ1-2; 7 bases agree with TRBD1. Germline V gene sequence: CDR1 DFQATT, CDR2 SNEGSKA (reference sequence). The CDR3 has 14 amino acids. Losses at the gene ends were 0 bases for V and 2 bases for J; bases not matched to a gene: 3. CDR3 in amino acids: CSARDTGENYGYTF. The CDR3 coding sequence is TGCAGTGCTAGAGATACAGGGGAAAACTATGGCTACACCTTC.

The table lists this clonotype with a few counts. V usage is TRBV20-1 and J usage is TRBJ2-6; TRBD2 might be the D (6 bases). This CDR3 has 16 residues. In germline, CDR1 is DFQATT, CDR2 SNEGSKA (reference sequence). Trimming removed 0 bases from V and 0 bases from J, with 9 bases in between. The CDR3 is CSAREEGGSGANVLTF. As DNA, the CDR3 is TGCAGTGCTAGAGAGGAGGGCGGCTCTGGGGCCAACGTCCTGACTTTC.

This clonotype has a single count. The chain joins TRBV27 to TRBJ2-5; D gene unclear. This CDR3 contains 15 residues. The V end was cut by 3 bases, the J end by 3 bases, with 14 bases between. Germline CDR1 and CDR2: MNHEY and SMNVEV (reference sequence). The CDR3 bases are TGTGCCAGCAGTTTTATCTCCAGGAGCGAAGAGACCCAGTACTTC. Protein: CASSFISRSEETQYF.

This chain connects TRBV20-1 to TRBJ2-3; 8 bases align to TRBD2. The CDR3 sequence is 19 residues long. Germline CDR1 is DFQATT and CDR2 is SNEGSKA (reference sequence). The CDR3 reads CSVEEGVAGWTVRTDTQYF. CDR3 nucleotide sequence: TGCAGCGTCGAAGAGGGAGTAGCGGGGTGGACTGTCCGAACAGATACGCAGTATTTT.

J is TRBJ2-2 and V is TRBV23-1; D is ambiguous. TRBV23-1 is noted as an ORF with a role that remains uncertain. The CDR3 runs 13 residues. With 6 bases removed from V and 3 bases from J, the gap between germline ends came to 8 bases. DNA of the CDR3: TGCGCCAGCAGGAACCGGGACACCGGGGAGCTGTTTTTT. It encodes CASRNRDTGELFF.

The gene calls are TRBV5-5 and TRBJ1-2; D might be TRBD1 (6 bases). V gave up 0 bases and J gave up 7 bases, with 13 bases separating them. The CDR3 totals 14 residues. CDR1 and CDR2 from the germline V gene are SGHKS and YYEKEE (reference sequence). As DNA, the CDR3 is TGTGCCAGCAGCTTGGCCGGGGGGGCGAGTGGCTACACCTTC. Its translation: CASSLAGGASGYTF.

Many counts were recorded for this clonotype. The rearrangement joins TRBV4-1 to TRBJ1-1; D not resolved. Germline CDR1 MGHRA, CDR2 YSYEKL. Trimming pared 1 base from V and 2 bases from J, leaving 14 bases between. The CDR3 extends over 16 amino acids. The CDR3 is CASSQVASSTNTEAFF. The CDR3 coding sequence is TGCGCCAGCAGCCAAGTGGCCAGCAGTACCAACACTGAAGCTTTCTTT.

V gene TRBV19 combines with J gene TRBJ2-6, with D possibly TRBD2 on 6 matching bases. V dropped 10 bases and J dropped 0 bases, with 19 bases sitting between them. CDR1 is LNHDA and CDR2 is SQIVND in the germline V gene (reference sequence). The CDR3 runs 17 residues. As DNA, the CDR3 is TGTGCCACCCTAAGGCGGGGCCCAAGCTCTGGGGCCAACGTCCTGACTTTC. Encoded protein: CATLRRGPSSGANVLTF.

Ten or more counts support this clonotype. The chain has TRBV7-6 and TRBJ2-5; D is unresolved. V was shortened by 8 bases and J by 0 bases, with 7 bases between the two germline ends. CDR3 length: 12 amino acids. Per germline, CDR1 SGHVS and CDR2 FNYEAQ. This CDR3 reads CASAWDQETQYF. CDR3 bases: TGTGCCAGCGCTTGGGACCAAGAGACCCAGTACTTC.

This clonotype was seen at least ten times. The chain couples TRBV7-6 to TRBJ1-2; D might be TRBD1 (6 bases). CDR1 SGHVS and CDR2 FNYEAQ come from the germline V gene. The CDR3 spans 13 residues. V shed 3 bases and J shed 7 bases, with 12 bases lying between them. The CDR3 reads CASSFSDRFGYTF. For the CDR3, the DNA is TGTGCCAGCAGCTTTAGCGACAGGTTTGGCTACACCTTC.

This clonotype showed up many times. CDR3 nucleotides: TGTGCCAGCAGTTACCCGCCCCCAGTGAACACTGAAGCTTTCTTT. It specifies CASSYPPPVNTEAFF. The chain joins TRBV6-2 or TRBV6-3 to TRBJ1-1; no definite D call. V lost 2 bases, J lost 0 bases, and 10 bases lay in between. The CDR3 length is 15 residues. Germline-derived CDR1 and CDR2 are MNHEY and SVGEGT.

The V and J genes are TRBV4-3 and TRBJ1-2; D is uncertain. The ends were cut back, 2 bases at V and 4 bases at J, with 14 bases in the middle. The CDR3 is made up of 15 amino acids. The V gene's germline CDR1 is LGHNA and CDR2 YSLEER. The CDR3 DNA sequence: TGCGCCAGCAGCCAAAATGACGAAAACTTCTATGGCTACACCTTC. It codes for CASSQNDENFYGYTF.

This clonotype was picked up many times. The chain carries TRBV11-3 and TRBJ2-1, with D unclear. V was trimmed by 0 bases and J by 4 bases, leaving 4 bases between them. The length of the CDR3 is 13 residues. Germline V gene lookup returns CDR1 SGHNT and CDR2 YENEEA. The DNA of the CDR3 is TGTGCCAGCAGCTTAGAAAATTACAATGAGCAGTTCTTC. It is translated as CASSLENYNEQFF. The entire variable domain, with the rest obtained from reference TRBV11-3 and TRBJ2-1, is as follows: EAGVVQSPRYKIIEKKQPVAFWCNPISGHNTLYWYLQNLGQGPELLIRYENEEAVDDSQLPKDRFSAERLKGVDSTLKIQPAELGDSAVYLCASSLENYNEQFFGPGTRLTVL.

CDR3 DNA sequence: TGTGCCAGCAGTTTAATCGGACCGGTGTATGAAAAACTGTTTTTT. Translating it yields CASSLIGPVYEKLFF. The gene calls are TRBV6-5 and TRBJ1-4; D not resolved. Germline V gene lookup returns CDR1 MNHEY and CDR2 SVGAGI. V lost 4 bases and J 6 bases, leaving 15 bases between the germline ends. The CDR3 loop spans 15 amino acids.

This clonotype was counted ten times or more. The chain links TRBV7-2 to TRBJ1-5, with TRBD1 matching over 7 bases. Germline lookup yields CDR1 SGHTA and CDR2 FQGNSA. The CDR3 has 14 amino acids. V lost 5 bases and J lost 6; bases outside the gene matches: 7. CDR3 loop: CASSPRGQSQPQHF. In DNA form, the CDR3 reads TGTGCCAGCAGCCCTAGGGGGCAGAGTCAGCCCCAGCATTTT.

This clonotype showed up just a few times. The chain joins TRBV7-9 to TRBJ2-1; 11 bases are shared with TRBD2. V lost 6 bases to trimming and J lost 3 bases; unmatched junction nucleotides: 7. Per the germline V gene, CDR1 is SEHNR and CDR2 is FQNEAQ (reference sequence). CDR3 length: 16 amino acids. In DNA, the CDR3 is TGTGCCAGCAGATCCGGGACTAGCGGACACTACAATGAGCAGTTCTTC. Residues: CASRSGTSGHYNEQFF.

A remark on this clonotype: One end of the junction varies from germline; a read error may be responsible. V gene TRBV5-6 combines with J gene TRBJ1-1; D is undetermined. The CDR3 loop spans 14 amino acids. CDR1 SGHDT and CDR2 YYEEEE come from the germline V gene. The chain's CDR3 is CASSPRPVVTEASF. CDR3 DNA sequence: TGTGCCAGCAGCCCCCGACCGGTGGTCACTGAAGCTTCCTTT.

This clonotype was recorded a few times. V usage is TRBV4-1 and J usage is TRBJ1-1; the D is unclear. CDR3 length: 12 residues. Germline lookup yields CDR1 MGHRA and CDR2 YSYEKL. V lost 1 base, J lost 7 bases, and 7 bases lay in between. The CDR3 DNA follows: TGCGCCAGCAGCCAAGGGGCGGGTGAAGCTTTCTTT. Translated: CASSQGAGEAFF.